These T cell receptor beta chains were read from a single sample in a study of shared clonotypes between healthy human individuals. Sequencing was performed with immunoSEQ multiplex PCR; in TCRdb, only in-frame clones are kept and a portion is missing. The table has about 650,000 clones, nearly 97% seen once. Sequenced: naive CD8+ T cells sorted from blood. The source is a woman in her 30s in good health. The CDR3 runs from the conserved cysteine through the conserved F or W. A D gene is named only where the DNA matches it firmly. Some rows have no size entry. The others give once, few or many, or a class for an expanded clone.

V	size	J	D	DNA	CDR3
TRBV6-1	.	TRBJ1-3	TRBD1	TGTGCCAGCCTCCGAGACAGGGATTGGAACACCATATATTTT	CASLRDRDWNTIYF
TRBV7-9	.	TRBJ1-1	TRBD1	TGTGCCAGCAGACGTGACAGGGCTGAAGCTTTCTTT	CASRRDRAEAFF
TRBV27	.	TRBJ2-7	TRBD2	TGTGCCAGCAGTACTAGCGGGAGCCACGAGCAGTACTTC	CASSTSGSHEQYF
TRBV6-5	.	TRBJ1-1	.	TGTGCCAGCAGTCCGCATGAGCAGAACACTGAAGCTTTCTTT	CASSPHEQNTEAFF
TRBV9	.	TRBJ2-7	.	TGTGCCAGCAGCGTAGCTGACAGCCCCTACGAGCAGTACTTC	CASSVADSPYEQYF
TRBV19	.	TRBJ2-7	TRBD2	TGTGCCAGTAGTATAGATCTTGAGACTAGCGGGACCGAGCAGTACTTC	CASSIDLETSGTEQYF
TRBV25-1	.	TRBJ2-5	.	TGTGCCAGCAGTGGCCAGCAAGAGACCCAGTACTTC	CASSGQQETQYF
TRBV11-2	.	TRBJ2-5	TRBD2	TGTGCCAGCAGCCAGCAGTCGGGACTAGCGCTACAAGAGACCCAGTACTTC	CASSQQSGLALQETQYF
TRBV28	once	TRBJ2-7	TRBD1	TGTGCCAGCAAGTTGACAGGGGTTTACGAGCAGTACTTC	CASKLTGVYEQYF
TRBV7-9	.	TRBJ1-5	TRBD1	TGTGCCAGCAGCTTGGCACAGGGGAATCAGCCCCAGCATTTT	CASSLAQGNQPQHF
TRBV5-8	.	TRBJ2-5	TRBD2	TGTGCCAGCAGGAGTAGCGGGACCACGTGGGAGACCCAGTACTTC	CASRSSGTTWETQYF
TRBV2	.	TRBJ2-7	TRBD1	TGTGCCAGCATTCCGGACAGGGGCCTATCCTACGAGCAGTACTTC	CASIPDRGLSYEQYF
TRBV28	.	TRBJ1-1	TRBD1	TGTGCCAGCAGTTTTCGGCCAGGGGGTACTGAAGCTTTCTTT	CASSFRPGGTEAFF
TRBV27	.	TRBJ1-2	.	TGTGCCAGCAGTTTATCATCCGGGGGGGCTGGCGGCTACACCTTC	CASSLSSGGAGGYTF
TRBV2	.	TRBJ2-1	TRBD1	TGTGCCAGCAGTGAAAGGACAGGGTTCTTATCCTACAATGAGCAGTTCTTC	CASSERTGFLSYNEQFF
TRBV7-9	.	TRBJ1-1	.	TGTGCCAGCAGCGAAGAATCTCCTGAAGCTTTCTTT	CASSEESPEAFF
TRBV5-4	few	TRBJ1-2	.	TGTGCCAGCAGGGGTGGACCGAGTGGCTACACCTTC	CASRGGPSGYTF
TRBV11-2	.	TRBJ2-5	TRBD2	TGTGCCAGCAGCTCACCGGGACTAGCGGGGATCCAAGAGACCCAGTACTTC	CASSSPGLAGIQETQYF
TRBV29-1	.	TRBJ1-2	.	TGCAGCGTTCCAGGCGGGGATGGCTACACCTTC	CSVPGGDGYTF
TRBV7-9	.	TRBJ2-5	.	TGTGCCAGCAGCTTAAAGGGGAAAGAGACCCAGTACTTC	CASSLKGKETQYF
TRBV4-1	once	TRBJ2-1	.	TGCGCCAGCAGCCCAGGTGTTGGAGCGGTGAATGAGCAGTTCTTC	CASSPGVGAVNEQFF
TRBV5-4	once	TRBJ1-2	.	TGTGCCAGCAGCCCGGACGGAAGATATGGCTACACCTTC	CASSPDGRYGYTF
TRBV5-7	.	TRBJ2-2	.	TGTGCCAGCAGCTTGGCGGGGGACTCCGACACCGGGGAGCTGTTTTTT	CASSLAGDSDTGELFF
TRBV4-1	.	TRBJ2-1	TRBD2	TGCGCCAGCAGCCAAGAACCCGGACTAGCGGACAGGTACAATGAGCAGTTCTTC	CASSQEPGLADRYNEQFF
TRBV28	.	TRBJ1-1	.	TGTGCCAGCACCTGGGACACTGAAGCTTTCTTT	CASTWDTEAFF
TRBV29-1	.	TRBJ2-1	.	TGCAGCGTTGAATTTGGGGGGAGGTACAATGAGCAGTTCTTC	CSVEFGGRYNEQFF
TRBV28	once	TRBJ2-7	.	TGTGCCAGCAGCCACACCTACGAGCAGTACTTC	CASSHTYEQYF
TRBV7-9	.	TRBJ2-7	.	TGTGCCAGCAGCTTTAACGGACACCCCTACGAGCAGTACTTC	CASSFNGHPYEQYF
TRBV7-9	.	TRBJ2-5	.	TGTGCCAGCAGCTTGGGAGTCGATGAGCAGTACTTC	CASSLGVDEQYF
TRBV5-6	.	TRBJ2-1	.	TGTGCCAGCAGCCCGCTGGGGGGGCGTGAGCAGTTCTTC	CASSPLGGREQFF
TRBV27	.	TRBJ2-7	.	TGTGCCAGCAGCTACAGGGACAACTCCTACGAGCAGTACTTC	CASSYRDNSYEQYF
TRBV5-1	.	TRBJ2-7	.	TGCGCCAGCAGCTTGGGGGGCCTAGAGGGTTACGAGCAGTACTTC	CASSLGGLEGYEQYF
TRBV7-9	.	TRBJ1-4	TRBD1	TGTGCCAGCAGCTCCCGGGACAGGGCGAATGAAAAACTGTTTTTT	CASSSRDRANEKLFF
TRBV19	.	TRBJ1-1	.	TGTGCCAGTAGTATAGATTTGGAGGGTGAAGCTTTCTTT	CASSIDLEGEAFF
TRBV7-9	.	TRBJ2-3	.	TGTGCCAGCAGCTTAGCGTCGCTAGCGCGCACAGATACGCAGTATTTT	CASSLASLARTDTQYF
TRBV9	.	TRBJ2-2	.	TGTGCCAGCAGCGTAGGTAACACCGGGGAGCTGTTTTTT	CASSVGNTGELFF
TRBV27	.	TRBJ2-7	.	TGTGCCAGCAGTTTATACCCCCACTACGAGCAGTACTTC	CASSLYPHYEQYF
TRBV28	.	TRBJ1-3	.	TGTGCCAGCAGTTTATGGGCCTTGGGTACTGGAAACACCATATATTTT	CASSLWALGTGNTIYF
TRBV5-1	.	TRBJ2-5	TRBD1	TGCGCCAGCAGCCTAACCGGGACAGGGCTAGAGACCCAGTACTTC	CASSLTGTGLETQYF
TRBV5-6	.	TRBJ2-1	.	TGTGCCAGCAGCGTGGGCCCACCCTATACCTACAATGAGCAGTTCTTC	CASSVGPPYTYNEQFF
TRBV28	.	TRBJ2-3	.	TGTGCCAGCAGTCCTGTTAGTTGGGAGGAGCGAGGAGATACGCAGTATTTT	CASSPVSWEERGDTQYF
TRBV30	.	TRBJ1-3	.	TGTGCCTGGACCTCCACCTCTGGAAACACCATATATTTT	CAWTSTSGNTIYF
TRBV27	.	TRBJ2-7	TRBD1	TGTGCCAGCAGTTTATCGATTGGGGACAGGGGGATTTACGAGCAGTACTTC	CASSLSIGDRGIYEQYF
TRBV7-9	.	TRBJ1-5	.	TGTGCCAGCAGCTGGGACAATCAGCCCCAGCATTTT	CASSWDNQPQHF
TRBV7-8	.	TRBJ2-5	.	TGTGCCAGCAGCCCCAAGATTTTACAGGGAGGGCAAGAGACCCAGTACTTC	CASSPKILQGGQETQYF
TRBV7-9	once	TRBJ1-1	.	TGTGCCAGCAGCTTATATCAGGAGCTTGAAGCTTTCTTT	CASSLYQELEAFF
TRBV4-1	.	TRBJ1-6	TRBD1	TGCGCCAGCAGCCAAGGCGACCGGGACAGGGGGGTATTTTCCTATAATTCACCCCTCCACTTT	CASSQGDRDRGVFSYNSPLHF
TRBV5-6	.	TRBJ2-7	TRBD2	TGTGCCAGCAGCTTGGAAATGGCGGGGGGGCTGGTTAACGAGCAGTACTTC	CASSLEMAGGLVNEQYF
TRBV27	once	TRBJ1-5	.	TGTGCCAGCAGTTTGGGTAGCAATCAGCCCCAGCATTTT	CASSLGSNQPQHF
TRBV7-2	.	TRBJ1-4	.	TGTGCCAGCAGCTTAGGGGCAGGGATGAAAGAAAAACTGTTTTTT	CASSLGAGMKEKLFF